This T cell receptor beta chain appears in the sequencing data of a study of T cells in Graves' hyperthyroidism and ophthalmopathy. Study-level results: In the analysis, a 13 V-J model separated ophthalmopathy from stable hyperthyroidism. Most thyroid clonotypes that were expanded above 0.001 also turned up in blood.

Germline assignment: CDR1 MNHEY and CDR2 SVGEGT. CDR3 length: 16 amino acids. The V and J ends lost 0 bases and 6 bases, in that order; junction bases with no gene match: 8. Amplification of TCR beta CDR3 regions used RNA as the template. Using the HTBI primer set, a first-round RT-PCR was run on the TCR CDR3. TCRdb reprocessed the multiplex PCR reads via MiXCR and lists one record per CDR3 protein. Of around 600,000 distinct CDR3 sequences in the sample, approximately 15% were seen once. Worth noting for this clonotype: What it binds is unknown.

J is TRBJ2-5 and V is TRBV6-2 or TRBV6-3; 9 nucleotides align to TRBD2. This TCR was recovered from a woman aged 18-30 years with Graves' ophthalmopathy. Sequenced: blood. CDR3 sequence: CASSYSRVAGEKTQYF. The DNA of the CDR3 is TGTGCCAGCAGTTACTCGAGGGTAGCGGGAGAAAAGACCCAGTACTTC.